Each of the 9 T cell receptor beta chains below was sequenced from the same sample in a study of T cell responses to AZD1222 COVID-19 vaccine. Sequencing was performed with immunoSEQ multiplex PCR; in TCRdb, only in-frame clones are kept and a portion is missing. The sample contains more than 120,000 clones, around 84% of which appear only once. Material: peripheral blood, obtained 28 days after the second AZD1222 dose. Receptors were obtained from an adult who received the AZD1222 COVID-19 vaccine.

This rearrangement joins TRBV6-5 to TRBJ1-1; perhaps TRBD1 as D (5 bases). This CDR3 has 14 amino acids. From germline, CDR1 is MNHEY and CDR2 SVGAGI. V was pared by 8 bases and J by 1 base, with 14 bases between. CDR3 region: CASFQWGGNTEAFF. CDR3 sequence (DNA): TGTGCCAGCTTCCAATGGGGGGGGAACACTGAAGCTTTCTTT.

The V gene is TRBV10-2, the J gene TRBJ1-3, with D perhaps matching TRBD1 (5 bases). The CDR3 has 11 residues. With 7 bases removed from V and 7 bases from J, the gap between germline ends came to 8 bases. Germline V gives CDR1 WSHSY, CDR2 SAAADI. CDR3 region: CASTGANTIYF. Written as DNA, the CDR3 is TGCGCCAGCACCGGGGCCAACACCATATATTTT.

V usage is TRBV6-1 and J usage is TRBJ1-1; 7 bases are a match to TRBD1. Germline V gene sequence: CDR1 MNHNS, CDR2 SASEGT. Losses at the gene ends were 3 bases for V and 5 bases for J; bases not matched to a gene: 6. The CDR3 runs 14 residues. The DNA for the CDR3 is TGTGCCAGCAGTGATACCAACAGGGGTACTGAAGCTTTCTTT. Residues: CASSDTNRGTEAFF.

This chain joins TRBV28 and TRBJ1-3; D not resolved. V lost 5 bases and J 0 bases, leaving 14 bases between the germline ends. Germline V gene data show CDR1 as MDHEN and CDR2 as SYDVKM. There are 16 residues in the CDR3. The CDR3 DNA reads as TGTGCCAGCAGTACGGGCCTCTTTGGCTCTGGAAACACCATATATTTT. Amino acid sequence: CASSTGLFGSGNTIYF.

The chain uses TRBV4-2 and TRBJ1-1, with D maybe TRBD1 (5 bases). Trimming pared 0 bases from V and 0 bases from J, leaving 8 bases between. Germline V lookup: CDR1 LGHNA, CDR2 YNFKEQ. The CDR3 spans 15 residues. The CDR3 DNA reads TGTGCCAGCAGCCAAGACAGGACAATGAACACTGAAGCTTTCTTT. This sequence encodes CASSQDRTMNTEAFF.

This rearrangement joins TRBV3-1 (or the pseudogene TRBV3-2) to TRBJ1-3, with no clear D. The V end lost 4 bases, the J end lost 2 bases, and 12 bases lay between the germline ends. The CDR3 covers 15 residues. Germline V lookup: CDR1 LGHDT, CDR2 YNNKEL (reference sequence). The CDR3 bases are TGTGCCAGCAGCCGCACACGAAACCCTGGAAACACCATATATTTT. Its translation is CASSRTRNPGNTIYF.

V usage is TRBV28 and J usage is TRBJ2-7; 9 bases are shared with TRBD1. Unmatched junction bases numbered 12, after V lost 6 bases and J lost 9 bases. Looked up from germline, CDR1 is MDHEN and CDR2 is SYDVKM. This CDR3 is built from 14 residues. The CDR3 is CASSRGQGPGGQYF. In nucleotides, the CDR3 is TGTGCCAGCAGCCGAGGACAGGGGCCAGGGGGGCAGTACTTC.

This clone was detected a few times. This rearrangement joins TRBV11-2 to TRBJ2-7, with D unresolved. Trimming removed 3 bases from V and 4 bases from J, with 10 bases in between. There are 13 residues in the CDR3. Germline lookup yields CDR1 SGHAT and CDR2 FQNNGV. CDR3 nucleotide sequence: TGTGCCAGCAGCTTGGGCGACGGGTACGAGCAGTACTTC. Its translation is CASSLGDGYEQYF.

The CDR3 spells CATSRVVQGGGYTF. CDR3 DNA sequence: TGTGCCACCAGTCGGGTCGTGCAGGGGGGTGGCTACACCTTC. V gene TRBV15 combines with J gene TRBJ1-2; TRBD1 matches at 7 bases. V gave up 6 bases and J gave up 7 bases; unmatched junction bases: 11. This CDR3 spans 14 amino acids. Germline CDR1 reads LNHNV; CDR2 reads YYDKDF (reference sequence).